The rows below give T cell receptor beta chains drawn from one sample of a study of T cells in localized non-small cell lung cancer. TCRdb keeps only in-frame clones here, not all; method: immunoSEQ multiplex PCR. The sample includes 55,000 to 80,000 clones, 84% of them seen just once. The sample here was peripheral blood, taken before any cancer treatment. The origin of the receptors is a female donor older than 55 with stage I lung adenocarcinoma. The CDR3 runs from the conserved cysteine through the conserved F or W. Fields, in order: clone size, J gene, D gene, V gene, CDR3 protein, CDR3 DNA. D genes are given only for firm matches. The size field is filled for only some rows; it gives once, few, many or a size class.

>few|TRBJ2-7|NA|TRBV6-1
CASSREQYF
TGTGCCAGCAGCAGGGAGCAGTACTTC
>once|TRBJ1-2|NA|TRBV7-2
CASTLNGFNGYTF
TGTGCCAGCACCCTTAATGGGTTTAACGGCTACACCTTC
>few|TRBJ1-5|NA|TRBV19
CASNTGRIQSNQPQHF
TGTGCCAGTAATACCGGACGGATCCAGAGCAATCAGCCCCAGCATTTT
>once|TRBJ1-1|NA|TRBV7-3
CASSPTGGAGNTEAFF
TGTGCCAGCAGCCCCACGGGGGGCGCTGGGAACACTGAAGCTTTCTTT
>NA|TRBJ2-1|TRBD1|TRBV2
CASSEGGGRYNEQFF
TGTGCCAGCAGTGAAGGAGGGGGCAGATACAATGAGCAGTTCTTC
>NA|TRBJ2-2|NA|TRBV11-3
CASSPRAGELFF
TGTGCCAGCAGCCCACGCGCCGGGGAGCTGTTTTTT
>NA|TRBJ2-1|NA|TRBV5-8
CASSLLAGTYNEQFF
TGTGCCAGCAGCTTGCTAGCCGGAACCTACAATGAGCAGTTCTTC
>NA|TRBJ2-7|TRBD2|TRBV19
CASSPRTGGVRDEQYF
TGTGCCAGTAGTCCCCGGACCGGGGGGGTGAGGGACGAGCAGTACTTC
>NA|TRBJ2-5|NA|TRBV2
CASSLQGLKEETQYF
TGTGCCAGCAGCCTACAGGGCTTAAAGGAAGAGACCCAGTACTTC
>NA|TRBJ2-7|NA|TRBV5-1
CASSPGLYEQYF
TGCGCCAGCAGTCCGGGCCTCTACGAGCAGTACTTC
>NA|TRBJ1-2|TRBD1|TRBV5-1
CASSLEGGDRGTRHYGYTF
TGCGCCAGCAGCTTGGAGGGAGGGGACAGGGGGACCAGACACTATGGCTACACCTTC
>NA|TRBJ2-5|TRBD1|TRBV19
CASSRGQGPSETQYF
TGTGCCAGTAGTAGGGGACAGGGGCCCTCAGAGACCCAGTACTTC
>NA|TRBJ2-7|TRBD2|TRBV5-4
CASSSMVSGRSYEQYF
TGTGCCAGCAGCTCAATGGTTAGCGGGAGGTCCTACGAGCAGTACTTC